Listed below are T cell receptor beta chains from one sample, sequenced in a study of a mutant IDH1 vaccine in newly diagnosed glioma. Clones were sequenced by immunoSEQ multiplex PCR, and TCRdb holds only the in-frame ones, with some missing. Among about 40,000 clones listed, approximately 89% were seen once. The antigens these receptors bind are not known. The sample in question was PBMCs, obtained from a glioma patient whose treatment included an IDH1 peptide vaccine. All receptors derive from a man in his forties or fifties with glioma. Each CDR3 is given with its conserved first and last residue. The order of the fields is CDR3 DNA, CDR3 protein, J gene, V gene, clone size, D gene. The D gene is left open where the match is weak. Where a row states a size, it is once, few, many or the class of an expanded clone; other rows omit it.

TGTGCCACCACGACAGGGGGGAATGAAAAACTGTTTTTT,CATTTGGNEKLFF,TRBJ1-4,TRBV19,-,TRBD1
TGCGCCAGCAGCCAAGATCAGGGCCGGGAGCTGTTTTTT,CASSQDQGRELFF,TRBJ2-2,TRBV4-3,once,-
TGCAGCGTTGAGGGGAACGAAGAGACCCAGTACTTC,CSVEGNEETQYF,TRBJ2-5,TRBV29-1,-,-
TGTGCCAGCAGCCGAGGACAAGAGACCCAGTACTTC,CASSRGQETQYF,TRBJ2-5,TRBV9,once,-
TGTGCCAGCAGCCCACCCCGGGGGGCCCAAGAAGAGACCCAGTACTTC,CASSPPRGAQEETQYF,TRBJ2-5,TRBV7-9,-,-
TGTGCCAGCAGCTTAGCGCGACCGAGTACCACTGAAGCTTTCTTT,CASSLARPSTTEAFF,TRBJ1-1,TRBV7-8,-,-
TGTGCCAGCAGTGGGGGACAGGGGTTTGATGAGCAGTTCTTC,CASSGGQGFDEQFF,TRBJ2-1,TRBV27,-,TRBD1
TGTGCCAGCAGTTGGGTTTCCAATGAGCAGTTCTTC,CASSWVSNEQFF,TRBJ2-1,TRBV6-1,-,-
TGTGCCAGCAGCCTCTTAGCGGGAGGGCCTTCAGATACGCAGTATTTT,CASSLLAGGPSDTQYF,TRBJ2-3,TRBV5-4,once,TRBD2
TGTGCCAGCAGCCCGGCGAGGGACAGGGGGACGGGCTACACCTTC,CASSPARDRGTGYTF,TRBJ1-2,TRBV5-4,-,TRBD1
TGTGCCAGCAAAAGCCCCACAGGGGGCCGCTGGAAGACTGAAGCTTTCTTT,CASKSPTGGRWKTEAFF,TRBJ1-1,TRBV21-1,-,-
TGTGCCAGCAGCCAAGCCGGGACTCCCTCCACAGATACGCAGTATTTT,CASSQAGTPSTDTQYF,TRBJ2-3,TRBV7-2,once,-
TGTGCCAGCAGAAGCTTCGCGTCAGATACGCAGTATTTT,CASRSFASDTQYF,TRBJ2-3,TRBV27,-,-
TGTGCCAGCAGCCCACCAGTTGGCGATACGCAGTATTTT,CASSPPVGDTQYF,TRBJ2-3,TRBV9,once,-
TGTGCCAGCAGTTTTAACTACGAGCAGTACTTC,CASSFNYEQYF,TRBJ2-7,TRBV28,-,-
TGTGCCAGCAGTCCCCTCGGGGGGGCCTACGAGCAGTACTTC,CASSPLGGAYEQYF,TRBJ2-7,TRBV7-9,-,TRBD2
TGTGCCTACGGGGGTTTTACAGATACGCAGTATTTT,CAYGGFTDTQYF,TRBJ2-3,TRBV30,-,-
TGTGCCAGCAATCGCCGGGACAGCACCTACGAGCAGTACTTC,CASNRRDSTYEQYF,TRBJ2-7,TRBV2,once,TRBD1
TGTGCCAGCAGCGCCTGGACAGGGCCTAACTACGAAGGCTCCTACGAGCAGTACTTC,CASSAWTGPNYEGSYEQYF,TRBJ2-7,TRBV21-1,-,-
TGCAGCGTTTCCCGGGGAGGCACAGATACGCAGTATTTT,CSVSRGGTDTQYF,TRBJ2-3,TRBV29-1,-,-
TGTGCCAGCAGCCCACAACACAGGGGCGCAGAGACCCAGTACTTC,CASSPQHRGAETQYF,TRBJ2-5,TRBV7-2,-,TRBD1
TGTGCCAGCAGCTTAGGGCTAGGTCCCTCCTACGAGCAGTACTTC,CASSLGLGPSYEQYF,TRBJ2-7,TRBV7-2,-,-
TGTGCCAGCAGCCCCACAGGGACTGAAGCTTTCTTT,CASSPTGTEAFF,TRBJ1-1,TRBV7-9,few,-
TGTGCCAGCAGCCACACTAGCGGTAGCTCCTACGAGCAGTACTTC,CASSHTSGSSYEQYF,TRBJ2-7,TRBV4-2,-,TRBD2
TGTGCCAGCAGTTATAGCCTGGGGGGCTACACCTTC,CASSYSLGGYTF,TRBJ1-2,TRBV28,-,-
TGTGCCAGCTCACCACCCGGGGGGACTGGAAACACCATATATTTT,CASSPPGGTGNTIYF,TRBJ1-3,TRBV18,-,-
TGTGCCAGCAGTTCCCCTCGCCGTGAACAGGGGGACGATGGCTACACCTTC,CASSSPRREQGDDGYTF,TRBJ1-2,TRBV28,-,TRBD1
TGTGCCTGGAATCCTAGCGGGGGGTACGAGCAGTACTTC,CAWNPSGGYEQYF,TRBJ2-7,TRBV30,once,TRBD2
TGTGCCATCAGTGCTAACGGGGGGGCCGGAGATACGCAGTATTTT,CAISANGGAGDTQYF,TRBJ2-3,TRBV10-3,-,TRBD2
TGCGCCAGCAGCCATTCCCGGGACAGGGGCAGTTCACCCCTCCACTTT,CASSHSRDRGSSPLHF,TRBJ1-6,TRBV4-1,-,TRBD1
TGTGCCAGCACAGGGACACTAGTGAACACTGAAGCTTTCTTT,CASTGTLVNTEAFF,TRBJ1-1,TRBV7-8,-,-
TGTGCCAGCAGTGTGGCTAGCGGGTTCACAGATACGCAGTATTTT,CASSVASGFTDTQYF,TRBJ2-3,TRBV6-1,-,TRBD2
TGTGCCACCGCAAAGACTAGCGGGAGGGCCGGAGAGACCCAGTACTTC,CATAKTSGRAGETQYF,TRBJ2-5,TRBV19,few,TRBD2
TGTGCCAGCAGTTCACCATCCCAACAGGTCAACTCTGGAAACACCATATATTTT,CASSSPSQQVNSGNTIYF,TRBJ1-3,TRBV11-3,few,-
TGTGCCAGCAGTCGAACCTCCTACGAGCAGTACTTC,CASSRTSYEQYF,TRBJ2-7,TRBV28,-,-
TGTGCCAGCAGTCGACCGTCCTCTGGAAACACCATATATTTT,CASSRPSSGNTIYF,TRBJ1-3,TRBV6-5,-,-
TGCGCCAGCAGCTTGGTGGGAAGCGGCACTGAAGCTTTCTTT,CASSLVGSGTEAFF,TRBJ1-1,TRBV5-1,-,-
TGTGCCAGCAGTGCCCGTCAGGATGGCCTTCTCCAGGCGGGAAACACCATATATTTT,CASSARQDGLLQAGNTIYF,TRBJ1-3,TRBV2,-,-
TGCGCCAGCTGTACAGCGGATTGTCGGGAGCAGTACTTC,CASCTADCREQYF,TRBJ2-7,TRBV5-1,-,-